This T cell receptor beta chain was profiled in a study of cytomegalovirus exposure and HLA in healthy donors. Study observations and caveats: Prior analysis indicated that the majority of TCR beta V segments exhibited productivity approximately 87% or approximately 30% of the time. TCR beta chain V- and J-gene trimming was linked, in a later analysis, to a missense variant in DCLRE1C. Because they were indistinguishable, some V segments, including TRBV6-2 and TRBV6-3, were excluded. Donors were assumed by presence/absence analyses to have roughly uniform sequencing depth.

The CDR3 totals 15 residues. CDR1 MNHEY and CDR2 SMNVEV come from the germline V gene (reference sequence). V gave up 5 bases and J gave up 4 bases; unmatched junction bases: 8. PCR amplification relied on 60 Vbeta primers (plus 13 Jbeta primers). The data were produced by immunoSEQ multiplex PCR, yet TCRdb's version contains in-frame clones alone and is incomplete. Here the sample spans about 130,000 clones, around four fifths being singletons. Comments on this clone: Its antigen remains unknown.

Specimen: PBMCs. This chain links TRBV27 with TRBJ2-5; TRBD2 aligns across 9 bases. This TCR derives from a boy younger than 18 in good health and CMV-seronegative. CDR3 sequence (DNA): TGTGCCAGCAGTCAGAGCGGGAGGATCGGAGAGACCCAGTACTTC. Residues: CASSQSGRIGETQYF.